A selection of T cell receptor beta chains follows, all from one sample in a study of glioma-infiltrating T cells. TCRdb reprocessed the multiplex PCR reads via MiXCR and lists one record per CDR3 protein. There are more than 300,000 distinct CDR3 sequences in the sample; around 38% occur only once, and about 12% lies in the top ten. Sequenced input: glioma tissue, nonneoplastic brain tissue, or PBMCs (not recorded which). The receptors shown here come from a human donor with low-grade glioma or glioblastoma, undergoing nonglioma brain surgery, or in good health (not recorded which). Both conserved end residues are part of each CDR3. The order of the fields is clone size, V gene, D gene, J gene, CDR3 DNA, CDR3 protein. D genes are given only for firm matches. Where a row states a size, it is once, few, many or the class of an expanded clone; other rows omit it.

clone_size: few
v_call: TRBV20-1
d_call: TRBD2
j_call: TRBJ2-3
cdr3_nt: TGCAGTGCTAGATCCCCGGGACTAGCGGGAGGGCCGTCGGATACGCAGTATTTT
cdr3_aa: CSARSPGLAGGPSDTQYF

clone_size: -
v_call: TRBV4-3
d_call: -
j_call: TRBJ2-7
cdr3_nt: TGCGCCAGCAGCCAAGACCCCCGAAGTTTGGGGTCCTACGAGCGGTACTTC
cdr3_aa: CASSQDPRSLGSYERYF

clone_size: -
v_call: TRBV2
d_call: -
j_call: TRBJ2-5
cdr3_nt: TGTGCCAGCAGTGATCAATGGGGTCTAGAGACCCAGTACTTC
cdr3_aa: CASSDQWGLETQYF

clone_size: few
v_call: TRBV6-1
d_call: TRBD2
j_call: TRBJ2-7
cdr3_nt: TGTGCCAGCGCATTCGGCGGGAGGGCCTACGAGCAGTACTTC
cdr3_aa: CASAFGGRAYEQYF

clone_size: -
v_call: TRBV4-1
d_call: TRBD2
j_call: TRBJ2-7
cdr3_nt: TGCGCCAGCAGCCAGGGGGTAGCGGGAGCCTACGAGCAGTACTTC
cdr3_aa: CASSQGVAGAYEQYF

clone_size: -
v_call: TRBV6-1
d_call: -
j_call: TRBJ1-1
cdr3_nt: TGTGCCAGCGAGGGGGGGATGAACACTGAAACTTTCTTT
cdr3_aa: CASEGGMNTETFF

clone_size: -
v_call: TRBV27
d_call: -
j_call: TRBJ2-7
cdr3_nt: TGTGCCAGCAGTTTTGGAGGGGAAGGGGCGGAAGAGCAGTACTTC
cdr3_aa: CASSFGGEGAEEQYF

clone_size: few
v_call: TRBV2
d_call: TRBD1
j_call: TRBJ1-2
cdr3_nt: TGTGCCAGCAGACCAGGGGGACGCGGCTACACCTTC
cdr3_aa: CASRPGGRGYTF

clone_size: many
v_call: TRBV18
d_call: TRBD1
j_call: TRBJ2-3
cdr3_nt: TGTGCCAGCTCACTCACTCCGGGACAGGGGCTTGGAGATACGCAGTATTTT
cdr3_aa: CASSLTPGQGLGDTQYF

clone_size: few
v_call: TRBV28
d_call: TRBD2
j_call: TRBJ2-2
cdr3_nt: TGTGCCAGCAGTTTAGCCAAAACTAGCGTCAACACCGGGGAGCTGTTTTTT
cdr3_aa: CASSLAKTSVNTGELFF

clone_size: many
v_call: TRBV20-1
d_call: -
j_call: TRBJ1-5
cdr3_nt: TGCAGTGTCGCCCCAGGGTCGCATCAGCCCCAGCATTTT
cdr3_aa: CSVAPGSHQPQHF

clone_size: -
v_call: TRBV7-2
d_call: -
j_call: TRBJ2-1
cdr3_nt: TGTGCCAGCAGCTTACGATCGGTCGACGAGCAGTTCTTC
cdr3_aa: CASSLRSVDEQFF

clone_size: -
v_call: TRBV20-1
d_call: -
j_call: TRBJ2-3
cdr3_nt: TGCAGTGCGAATCAGGGAAATACGCAGTATTTT
cdr3_aa: CSANQGNTQYF

clone_size: -
v_call: TRBV4-1
d_call: -
j_call: TRBJ2-3
cdr3_nt: TGCGCCAGCAGCCAAAGGCCCGGAAGTAGCGGACACACAGATACGCAGTATTTT
cdr3_aa: CASSQRPGSSGHTDTQYF

clone_size: -
v_call: TRBV5-1
d_call: TRBD1
j_call: TRBJ2-1
cdr3_nt: TGCGCCAGCAGCTTGGAAGGGGGCGCGAATGAGCAGTTCTTC
cdr3_aa: CASSLEGGANEQFF

clone_size: few
v_call: TRBV27
d_call: -
j_call: TRBJ1-5
cdr3_nt: TGTGCCAGCTCCCTGGGGGGAAGGGAGCAGCCCCAGCATTTT
cdr3_aa: CASSLGGREQPQHF

clone_size: few
v_call: TRBV15
d_call: -
j_call: TRBJ1-5
cdr3_nt: TGTGCCACCAGCAGAGATTTGGACAGAGTAAATCAGCCCCAGCATTTT
cdr3_aa: CATSRDLDRVNQPQHF

clone_size: -
v_call: TRBV6-6
d_call: TRBD2
j_call: TRBJ2-3
cdr3_nt: TGTGCCAGCAGTTACTCTCCGATCCAGGGACTAGCGGGAGATGTAGGTACGCAGTATTTT
cdr3_aa: CASSYSPIQGLAGDVGTQYF

clone_size: -
v_call: TRBV6-6
d_call: TRBD2
j_call: TRBJ2-1
cdr3_nt: TGTGCCAGCAGTTACGGGACTAGCGGGACCTCCTACAATGAGCAGTTCTTC
cdr3_aa: CASSYGTSGTSYNEQFF

clone_size: many
v_call: TRBV25-1
d_call: -
j_call: TRBJ1-5
cdr3_nt: TGTGCCAGCAGTGACACAGGGTCTAATCAGCCCCAGCATTTT
cdr3_aa: CASSDTGSNQPQHF

clone_size: many
v_call: TRBV7-2
d_call: -
j_call: TRBJ1-3
cdr3_nt: TGTGCCAGCAGCTTAGATAGATACTCTGGAAACACCATATATTTT
cdr3_aa: CASSLDRYSGNTIYF

clone_size: -
v_call: TRBV20-1
d_call: TRBD1
j_call: TRBJ1-1
cdr3_nt: TGCAGTGCAACGACAGGGGGAAATTCTGAAGCTTTCTTT
cdr3_aa: CSATTGGNSEAFF

clone_size: many
v_call: TRBV20-1
d_call: TRBD1
j_call: TRBJ1-2
cdr3_nt: TGCAGTGCAAGCAGTCCGACAGGGGCTGGCTACACCTTC
cdr3_aa: CSASSPTGAGYTF

clone_size: -
v_call: TRBV12-3/TRBV12-4
d_call: -
j_call: TRBJ2-1
cdr3_nt: TGTGCCAGCAATTTACTAGCCGGGATTCACGATGAGCAGTTCTTC
cdr3_aa: CASNLLAGIHDEQFF

clone_size: -
v_call: TRBV2
d_call: -
j_call: TRBJ2-1
cdr3_nt: TGTGCCAGCAGAAGATTGGTACTTTACAATGAGCAGTTCTTC
cdr3_aa: CASRRLVLYNEQFF

clone_size: -
v_call: TRBV20-1
d_call: -
j_call: TRBJ2-7
cdr3_nt: TGCAGTGCTACGGGACTCCACTCCTACGAGCAGTACTTC
cdr3_aa: CSATGLHSYEQYF

clone_size: many
v_call: TRBV6-5
d_call: -
j_call: TRBJ1-1
cdr3_nt: TGTGCCAGCAGTTACTCTAGGGGAGGGTTCACTGAAGCTTTCTTT
cdr3_aa: CASSYSRGGFTEAFF

clone_size: -
v_call: TRBV20-1
d_call: -
j_call: TRBJ2-7
cdr3_nt: TGCAGTGCTGGATGGACGTTTCCGTCGGAGCAGTACTTC
cdr3_aa: CSAGWTFPSEQYF

clone_size: many
v_call: TRBV4-3
d_call: TRBD2
j_call: TRBJ2-1
cdr3_nt: TGCGCCAGCAGCCCCCGGACTAGCGGGAGTTCCTACAATGAGCAGTTCTTC
cdr3_aa: CASSPRTSGSSYNEQFF

clone_size: many
v_call: TRBV15
d_call: -
j_call: TRBJ2-2
cdr3_nt: TGTGCCACCAGCAGAGAGACAGCGTACACCGGGGAGCTGTTTTTT
cdr3_aa: CATSRETAYTGELFF

clone_size: -
v_call: TRBV20-1
d_call: -
j_call: TRBJ2-7
cdr3_nt: TGCAGTGCCAGCGAGAACGAATACGAGCAGTACTTC
cdr3_aa: CSASENEYEQYF

clone_size: -
v_call: TRBV20-1
d_call: -
j_call: TRBJ1-6
cdr3_nt: TGCAGTGCTCGGGACTCTCATAATTTGGATTCACCCCTCCACTTT
cdr3_aa: CSARDSHNLDSPLHF

clone_size: -
v_call: TRBV11-2
d_call: -
j_call: TRBJ2-7
cdr3_nt: TGTGTCAGCAGCTTATTCGGGGAGCAGTACTTC
cdr3_aa: CVSSLFGEQYF

clone_size: -
v_call: TRBV7-6
d_call: -
j_call: TRBJ2-3
cdr3_nt: TGTGCTAGCAGTAGCATGGTGTCAGGGGTTTCCCAAGATACGCAGTATTTT
cdr3_aa: CASSSMVSGVSQDTQYF

clone_size: many
v_call: TRBV6-2/TRBV6-3
d_call: -
j_call: TRBJ2-7
cdr3_nt: TGTACCAGCACTGGGACGGCCACCTCCTACGAGCAGTACTTC
cdr3_aa: CTSTGTATSYEQYF

clone_size: -
v_call: TRBV29-1
d_call: -
j_call: TRBJ1-4
cdr3_nt: TGCAGCCTCAGGGAGGCGGCAACTAATGAAAAACTGTTTTTT
cdr3_aa: CSLREAATNEKLFF

clone_size: few
v_call: TRBV7-9
d_call: TRBD2
j_call: TRBJ2-1
cdr3_nt: TGTGCCAGCAGTCCAGAGACTAGCAAGAATGAGCAGTTCTTC
cdr3_aa: CASSPETSKNEQFF

clone_size: many
v_call: TRBV27
d_call: TRBD1
j_call: TRBJ1-5
cdr3_nt: TGTGCCAGCAGGGAATGGACAGGGGGTAATCAGCCCCAGCATTTT
cdr3_aa: CASREWTGGNQPQHF

clone_size: -
v_call: TRBV18
d_call: TRBD1
j_call: TRBJ2-7
cdr3_nt: TGTGCCAGCTCACCCTGGGACAGGGTGGCATACGAGCAGTACTTC
cdr3_aa: CASSPWDRVAYEQYF

clone_size: -
v_call: TRBV14
d_call: -
j_call: TRBJ2-6
cdr3_nt: TGTGCCAGCAGCCAAGATCTAAACAAGCTTGGGGCCAACGTCCTGACTTTC
cdr3_aa: CASSQDLNKLGANVLTF

clone_size: once
v_call: TRBV27
d_call: -
j_call: TRBJ1-5
cdr3_nt: TGTGCCAGCAGTCCAAATACAGGGACTGGCAATCAGCCCCAGCATTTT
cdr3_aa: CASSPNTGTGNQPQHF

clone_size: few
v_call: TRBV3-1
d_call: -
j_call: TRBJ2-1
cdr3_nt: TGTGCCAGCAGCCAGGGTATACCGGGATCAGTCGCCAATGAGCAGTTCTTC
cdr3_aa: CASSQGIPGSVANEQFF

clone_size: -
v_call: TRBV27
d_call: -
j_call: TRBJ2-7
cdr3_nt: TGTGCCAGCAAGGAGGGCTTGGGAGGGGGCGAGCAGTACTTC
cdr3_aa: CASKEGLGGGEQYF

clone_size: -
v_call: TRBV5-1
d_call: TRBD1
j_call: TRBJ1-4
cdr3_nt: TGCGCCAGCAGCTCCATCCCCGGGACAGCCATTGCAAAACTGTTTTTT
cdr3_aa: CASSSIPGTAIAKLFF

clone_size: -
v_call: TRBV11-2
d_call: -
j_call: TRBJ2-2
cdr3_nt: TGCGCCAGCACCCAGAGACGGAACACCGGGGAGCTGTTTTTT
cdr3_aa: CASTQRRNTGELFF

clone_size: -
v_call: TRBV20-1
d_call: -
j_call: TRBJ2-3
cdr3_nt: TGCAGTGCTAGGCAGGGACTGCCGCCGTATACGCAGTATTTT
cdr3_aa: CSARQGLPPYTQYF

clone_size: few
v_call: TRBV28
d_call: -
j_call: TRBJ2-5
cdr3_nt: TGTGCCAGCAGAACAGGTCTGGAGACCCAGTACTTC
cdr3_aa: CASRTGLETQYF

clone_size: few
v_call: TRBV20-1
d_call: -
j_call: TRBJ1-1
cdr3_nt: TGCAGTGCTAGCGTACAGCAGAACACTGAAGCTTTCTTT
cdr3_aa: CSASVQQNTEAFF

clone_size: -
v_call: TRBV12-3/TRBV12-4
d_call: -
j_call: TRBJ2-7
cdr3_nt: TGTGCCAGCAGTTTTTGGCAGGCGAGCTCCTACGAGCAGTACTTC
cdr3_aa: CASSFWQASSYEQYF

clone_size: -
v_call: TRBV5-4
d_call: TRBD1
j_call: TRBJ1-6
cdr3_nt: TGTGCCAGCAGCCCCCCGGGGACAGGGCCCGAAAATTCACCCCTCCACTTT
cdr3_aa: CASSPPGTGPENSPLHF

clone_size: once
v_call: TRBV15
d_call: TRBD2
j_call: TRBJ2-1
cdr3_nt: TGTGCCTCCAGCAGGGCGGCTAGCGGGAGGGCCTTGCAGTTCTTC
cdr3_aa: CASSRAASGRALQFF

clone_size: -
v_call: TRBV4-1
d_call: TRBD2
j_call: TRBJ2-1
cdr3_nt: TGCGCCAGCAGCCAAGATCCAGGTGGGAGGGCCGGCAATGAGCAGTTCTTC
cdr3_aa: CASSQDPGGRAGNEQFF

clone_size: many
v_call: TRBV25-1
d_call: -
j_call: TRBJ1-2
cdr3_nt: TGTGCCAGCAGTGAATGGAAAGGGGACTATGGCTACACCTTC
cdr3_aa: CASSEWKGDYGYTF

clone_size: -
v_call: TRBV28
d_call: -
j_call: TRBJ2-7
cdr3_nt: TGTGCCAGCAGGACTCGGGGGACGGTAATCTACGAGCAGTACTTC
cdr3_aa: CASRTRGTVIYEQYF

clone_size: -
v_call: TRBV18
d_call: -
j_call: TRBJ1-1
cdr3_nt: TGTGCCAGCTCACCACGGCAGGCCATGAACACTGAAGCTTTCTTT
cdr3_aa: CASSPRQAMNTEAFF

clone_size: -
v_call: TRBV20-1
d_call: TRBD1
j_call: TRBJ1-1
cdr3_nt: TGCAGTGCTAGAGAGCTGGGACAGAAGAACACTGAAGCTTTCTTT
cdr3_aa: CSARELGQKNTEAFF

clone_size: few
v_call: TRBV7-2
d_call: TRBD1
j_call: TRBJ1-5
cdr3_nt: TGTGCCAGCAGCTTACGGGACAGATATAGCAATCAGCCCCAGCATTTT
cdr3_aa: CASSLRDRYSNQPQHF

clone_size: -
v_call: TRBV5-1
d_call: TRBD2
j_call: TRBJ2-7
cdr3_nt: TGCGCCAGCAGCAGAGCGGGGAGCTCCTACGAGCAGTACTTC
cdr3_aa: CASSRAGSSYEQYF

clone_size: -
v_call: TRBV7-2
d_call: -
j_call: TRBJ2-7
cdr3_nt: TGTGCCAGCAGCTTTTTATACAACGAGCAGTGCTTC
cdr3_aa: CASSFLYNEQCF

clone_size: many
v_call: TRBV20-1
d_call: -
j_call: TRBJ1-5
cdr3_nt: TGCAGTGCTAAGGGGACAAGTCAGCCCCAGCATTTT
cdr3_aa: CSAKGTSQPQHF